This TCR beta chain was recorded in a study of blood T cell repertoires in COVID-19. Whole-study context: Italy, Spain and the United States were the sources of the convalescent and acute COVID-19 samples.

This CDR3 contains 15 residues. CDR1 is SGHRS, CDR2 YFSETQ, per germline. After removal of 4 bases from V and 4 bases from J, the junction contained 11 bases not matched to a gene. Original data processing: Using reference gene primer amplification, nucleated cell counts were estimated. Produced via immunoSEQ multiplex PCR; TCRdb's table is partial and in-frame only. V, J and clone size were drawn from that table, and D and trimming were deduced from the DNA. The data show 150,000 to 200,000 clones, with around 81% seen just once and roughly 11% held by the top ten. Sequenced input: peripheral blood. This chain uses TRBV5-1 with TRBJ2-7; 7 nucleotides align to TRBD2. The origin of this receptor is a man aged 60 to 69 with active or convalescent COVID-19. CDR3 sequence (DNA): TGCGCCAGCAGCAGGGCCGGGGGGAGCGGGTACGAGCAGTACTTC. It yields the protein CASSRAGGSGYEQYF.